This T cell receptor (beta chain) was documented in a study of blood T cell repertoires in COVID-19. Study background: Acute-phase and convalescent COVID-19 samples originated in the United States, Italy and Spain. T cells, B-cell-depleted T cells, or PBMCs provided the cDNA or gDNA that served as material.

Authors' analysis steps: Amplification from reference gene primers served as the basis for estimated nucleated cell counts. This table comes from immunoSEQ multiplex PCR, and its TCRdb copy is limited to in-frame clones, with some not included. Clone size and V and J calls were adopted from that table, with D and trimming inferred from the DNA. The sample lists roughly 250,000 clones, roughly 82% occurring once. Germline-derived CDR1 and CDR2 are KGHSH and LQKENI. CDR3 length equals 15 residues. V was shortened by 6 bases and J by 5 bases, with 20 bases between the two germline ends. The sequencing input was peripheral blood. This chain joins TRBV18 and TRBJ2-7, with a tentative D call TRBD2 (5 bases). The sequence was collected from a woman older than 75 with active or convalescent COVID-19. Here the CDR3 DNA reads TGTGCCAGCTCGATTAGTGGGAGAGGTGTAGACGAGCAGTACTTC. This sequence encodes CASSISGRGVDEQYF.